Listed below are T cell receptor beta chains from one sample, sequenced in a study of shared clonotypes between healthy human individuals. Produced via immunoSEQ multiplex PCR; TCRdb's table is partial and in-frame only. Found here are roughly 1.5 million clones, 95% to 99% of them singletons; the top ten hold around 0.45%. Sequenced sample: naive CD4+ T cells sorted from blood. The receptors were gathered from a man aged 30 to 39 in good health. The CDR3 runs from the conserved cysteine through the conserved F or W. D genes are given only for firm matches. The listing skips clone size in some rows; elsewhere it reads once, few, many or a size class.

>TRBV7-2|-|-|TRBJ2-5
CASSLLLRGPTQYF
TGTGCCAGCAGCTTATTATTGAGGGGACCGACCCAGTACTTC
>TRBV5-8|-|TRBD2|TRBJ2-1
CASSPWDGTKQFF
TGTGCCAGCAGCCCATGGGACGGGACTAAGCAGTTCTTC
>TRBV5-1|-|-|TRBJ2-4
CASSSSEAQNIQYF
TGCGCCAGCAGCTCCAGTGAGGCACAAAACATTCAGTACTTC
>TRBV5-4|-|TRBD2|TRBJ2-1
CASSHGLAGGNYNEQFF
TGTGCCAGCAGCCACGGACTAGCGGGAGGGAACTACAATGAGCAGTTCTTC
>TRBV5-1|-|-|TRBJ1-4
CASSLNPSTTNEKLFF
TGCGCCAGCAGCTTGAATCCCTCAACAACTAATGAAAAACTGTTTTTT
>TRBV11-2|-|TRBD1|TRBJ1-2
CASSPTGLKFYGYTF
TGTGCCAGCAGCCCGACAGGGTTGAAATTCTATGGCTACACCTTC
>TRBV9|-|-|TRBJ2-5
CASSARDTPGETQYF
TGTGCCAGCAGCGCCAGAGACACCCCTGGGGAGACCCAGTACTTC
>TRBV11-2|-|-|TRBJ2-7
CASARNLRQTYEQYF
TGTGCCAGCGCACGCAACCTCAGACAGACCTACGAGCAGTACTTC
>TRBV6-5|-|-|TRBJ1-1
CASRTNVGFSEAFF
TGTGCCAGCAGAACCAACGTTGGGTTTTCTGAAGCTTTCTTT
>TRBV7-7|-|TRBD2|TRBJ2-5
CASSLSGPGGETQYF
TGTGCTAGCAGCTTATCCGGCCCGGGAGGAGAGACCCAGTACTTC
>TRBV28|-|-|TRBJ2-1
CASSLEGPSYNEQFF
TGTGCCAGCAGTTTAGAGGGCCCCTCCTACAATGAGCAGTTCTTC
>TRBV11-2|-|-|TRBJ1-1
CASSLVPRTPERNTEAFF
TGTGCCAGCAGCTTAGTTCCTCGGACGCCTGAAAGGAACACTGAAGCTTTCTTT
>TRBV7-9|-|-|TRBJ1-4
CASSPRVAGEKLFF
TGTGCCAGCAGCCCGAGGGTCGCCGGTGAAAAACTGTTTTTT
>TRBV28|-|-|TRBJ2-3
CASSSPGPPGDTQYF
TGTGCCAGCAGTTCCCCCGGTCCTCCGGGAGATACGCAGTATTTT
>TRBV30|-|-|TRBJ2-7
CAWSVRFNEQYF
TGTGCCTGGAGTGTAAGGTTTAACGAGCAGTACTTC
>TRBV19|-|-|TRBJ1-5
CASSTAPPNSNQPQHF
TGTGCCAGTAGTACGGCCCCTCCCAATAGCAATCAGCCCCAGCATTTT
>TRBV7-8|-|TRBD2|TRBJ2-3
CASSLGTSGSGSYTQYF
TGTGCCAGCAGCTTAGGGACTAGCGGGAGTGGTTCCTATACGCAGTATTTT
>TRBV19|-|TRBD2|TRBJ2-3
CASMVAGGRFTDTQYF
TGTGCCAGTATGGTAGCGGGAGGACGTTTTACAGATACGCAGTATTTT
>TRBV9|once|-|TRBJ1-1
CASALLAEAFF
TGTGCCAGCGCCCTACTAGCTGAAGCTTTCTTT
>TRBV28|-|-|TRBJ1-1
CASTQLSAGAFF
TGTGCCAGCACCCAACTATCGGCGGGGGCTTTCTTT
>TRBV19|-|-|TRBJ2-5
CASSTPRRQSRETQYF
TGTGCCAGTAGTACACCTCGACGGCAGTCCAGGGAGACCCAGTACTTC
>TRBV14|-|-|TRBJ2-7
CASSQEIGRPFYEQYF
TGTGCCAGCAGCCAAGAAATCGGCAGGCCCTTCTACGAGCAGTACTTC
>TRBV19|-|-|TRBJ1-3
CASSTSRGARNTIYF
TGTGCCAGTAGTACATCTCGGGGGGCGAGGAACACCATATATTTT
>TRBV7-8|-|-|TRBJ2-6
CASSLEDRSGANVLTF
TGTGCCAGCAGCTTAGAGGATCGCTCCGGGGCCAACGTCCTGACTTTC
>TRBV28|-|-|TRBJ2-7
CASSLSVTGREVGQYF
TGTGCCAGCAGTTTGTCGGTGACAGGTCGGGAAGTGGGGCAGTACTTC